This entry describes one T cell receptor beta chain. Its antigen specificity is not known. No much larger clone is present one base from it, and per-base qualities are unavailable. The entry originates in a study of T cell changes during pregnancy in multiple sclerosis (dated by TCRdb to about 2019). Background on the whole study: The study examined how the T cell repertoire changed over the course of pregnancy in women with multiple sclerosis.

Library prep was done by the immunoSEQ multiplex PCR assay. Here the immuneACCESS table is served through TCRdb, limited to in-frame sequences with V and J called. Missing clones are a known gap in these copies; in checked studies unresolved V genes cover under half, and the rest lacks a known reason. The table for this sample lists approximately 25,000 clones; about 90% of them were counted only once. Clones ranked in the top ten supply 8.3% of the sample. Relative to germline, V is 4 bases shorter and J is 7 bases shorter, with 11 bases between their ends. From cysteine to phenylalanine, the CDR3 is 13 amino acids long. The CDR3 DNA has 39 bases and is translated from base 1. According to the germline V gene (reference sequence), CDR1 reads PRHDT and CDR2 reads FYEKMQ.

The receptor chain draws on TRBV13 and TRBJ2-1; matching of 5 bases hints at TRBD1 as the D gene. This clonotype was sampled from a female donor with multiple sclerosis, enrolled in a pregnancy study. The specimen was CD8+ T cells from peripheral blood mononuclear cells, collected in the second trimester of pregnancy. The CDR3 sequence is CASSSGQGNEQFF. The DNA sequence is as follows: TGTGCCAGCAGCTCTGGGCAGGGTAATGAGCAGTTCTTC.